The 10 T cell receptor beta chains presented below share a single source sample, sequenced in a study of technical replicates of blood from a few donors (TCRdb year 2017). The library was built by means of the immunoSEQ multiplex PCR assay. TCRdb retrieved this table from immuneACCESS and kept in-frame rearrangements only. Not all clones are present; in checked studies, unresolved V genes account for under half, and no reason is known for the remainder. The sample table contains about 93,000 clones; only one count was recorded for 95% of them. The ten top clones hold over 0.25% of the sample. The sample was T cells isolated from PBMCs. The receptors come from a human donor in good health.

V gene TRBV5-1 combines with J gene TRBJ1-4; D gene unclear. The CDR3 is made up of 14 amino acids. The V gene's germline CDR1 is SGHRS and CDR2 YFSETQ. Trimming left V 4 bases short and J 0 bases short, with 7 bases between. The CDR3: CASSAGTTNEKLFF. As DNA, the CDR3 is TGCGCCAGCAGCGCGGGGACAACTAATGAAAAACTGTTTTTT.

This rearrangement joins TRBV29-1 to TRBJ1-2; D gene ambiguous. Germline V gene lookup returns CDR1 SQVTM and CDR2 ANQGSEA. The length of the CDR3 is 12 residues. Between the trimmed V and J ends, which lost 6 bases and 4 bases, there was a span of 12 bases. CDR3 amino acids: CSVPLQLYGYTF. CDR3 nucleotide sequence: TGCAGCGTCCCCCTTCAACTCTATGGCTACACCTTC.

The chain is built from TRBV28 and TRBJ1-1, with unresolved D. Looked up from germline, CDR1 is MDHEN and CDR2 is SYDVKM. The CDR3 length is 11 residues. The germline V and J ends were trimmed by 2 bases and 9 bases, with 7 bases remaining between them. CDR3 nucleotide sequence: TGTGCCAGCAGTTTAAGAGGGAAAGCTTTCTTT. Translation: CASSLRGKAFF.

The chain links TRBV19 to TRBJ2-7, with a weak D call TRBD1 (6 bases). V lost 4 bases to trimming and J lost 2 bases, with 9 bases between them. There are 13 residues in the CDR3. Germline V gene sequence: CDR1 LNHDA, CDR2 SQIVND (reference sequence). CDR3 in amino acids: CASSTGVAYEQYF. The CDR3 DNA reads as TGTGCCAGTAGTACAGGGGTGGCCTACGAGCAGTACTTC. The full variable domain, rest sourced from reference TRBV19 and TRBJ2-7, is DGGITQSPKYLFRKEGQNVTLSCEQNLNHDAMYWYRQDPGQGLRLIYYSQIVNDFQKGDIAEGYSVSREKKESFPLTVTSAQKNPTAFYLCASSTGVAYEQYFGPGTRLTVT.

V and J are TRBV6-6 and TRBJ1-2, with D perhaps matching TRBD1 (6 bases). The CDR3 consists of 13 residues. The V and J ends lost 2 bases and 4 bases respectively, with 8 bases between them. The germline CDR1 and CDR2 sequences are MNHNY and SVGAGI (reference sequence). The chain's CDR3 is CASSYDRSYGYTF. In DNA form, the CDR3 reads TGTGCCAGCAGTTACGACAGGTCCTATGGCTACACCTTC.

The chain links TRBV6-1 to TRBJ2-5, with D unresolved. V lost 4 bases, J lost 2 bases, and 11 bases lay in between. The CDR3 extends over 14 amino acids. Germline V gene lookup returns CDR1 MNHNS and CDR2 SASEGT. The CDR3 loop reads CASSVYKLQETQYF. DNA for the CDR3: TGTGCCAGCAGTGTTTACAAACTACAAGAGACCCAGTACTTC.

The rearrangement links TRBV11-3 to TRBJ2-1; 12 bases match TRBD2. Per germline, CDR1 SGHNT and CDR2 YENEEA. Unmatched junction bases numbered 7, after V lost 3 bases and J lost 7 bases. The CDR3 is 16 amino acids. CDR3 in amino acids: CASSLLAGGAGNEQFF. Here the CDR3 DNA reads TGTGCCAGCAGCTTGCTAGCGGGAGGGGCGGGGAATGAGCAGTTCTTC. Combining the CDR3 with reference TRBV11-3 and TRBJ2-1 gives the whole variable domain EAGVVQSPRYKIIEKKQPVAFWCNPISGHNTLYWYLQNLGQGPELLIRYENEEAVDDSQLPKDRFSAERLKGVDSTLKIQPAELGDSAVYLCASSLLAGGAGNEQFFGPGTRLTVL.

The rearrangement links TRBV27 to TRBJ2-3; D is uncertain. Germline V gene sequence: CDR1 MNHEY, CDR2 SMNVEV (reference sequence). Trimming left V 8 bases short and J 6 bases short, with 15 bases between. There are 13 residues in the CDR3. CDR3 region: CASAFTWADTQYF. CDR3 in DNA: TGTGCCAGCGCCTTTACATGGGCGGATACGCAGTATTTT.

CDR3 region: CASSPRGDTDTQYF. In DNA form, the CDR3 reads TGTGCCAGCTCACCACGGGGGGACACAGATACGCAGTATTTT. The chain has TRBV18 and TRBJ2-3, with D tentatively TRBD2 (6 bases). CDR1 is KGHSH and CDR2 is LQKENI in the germline V gene. Trimming removed 1 base from V and 2 bases from J, with 7 bases in between. This CDR3 spans 14 amino acids.

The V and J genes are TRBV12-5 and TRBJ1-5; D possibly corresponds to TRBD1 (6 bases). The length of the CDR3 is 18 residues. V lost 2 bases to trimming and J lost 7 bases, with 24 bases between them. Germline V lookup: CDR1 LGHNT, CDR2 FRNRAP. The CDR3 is CASGLLRDGQRFDQPQHF. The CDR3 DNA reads TGTGCTAGTGGTTTGCTTAGGGATGGACAGCGTTTCGACCAGCCCCAGCATTTT.